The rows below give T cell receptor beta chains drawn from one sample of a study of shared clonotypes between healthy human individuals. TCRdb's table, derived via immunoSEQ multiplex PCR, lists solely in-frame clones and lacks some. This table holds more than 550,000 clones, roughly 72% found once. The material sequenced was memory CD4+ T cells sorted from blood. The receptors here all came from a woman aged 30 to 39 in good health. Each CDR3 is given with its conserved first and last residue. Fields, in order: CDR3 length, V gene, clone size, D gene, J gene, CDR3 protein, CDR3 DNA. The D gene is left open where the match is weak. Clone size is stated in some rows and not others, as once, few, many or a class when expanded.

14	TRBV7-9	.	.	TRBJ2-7	CASSLTSAADEQYF	TGTGCCAGCAGCCTGACATCCGCGGCCGACGAGCAGTACTTC
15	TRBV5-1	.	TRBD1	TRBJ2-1	CASSRTGFGYNEQFF	TGCGCCAGCAGCAGGACAGGTTTTGGCTACAATGAGCAGTTCTTC
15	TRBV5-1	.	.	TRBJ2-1	CASSPNGGDYNEQFF	TGCGCCAGCAGCCCGAACGGGGGCGACTACAATGAGCAGTTCTTC
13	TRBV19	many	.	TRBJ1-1	CASKVWGRTEAFF	TGTGCCAGTAAGGTGTGGGGCAGGACTGAAGCTTTCTTT
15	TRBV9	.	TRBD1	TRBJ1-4	CASSFGTAFNEKLFF	TGTGCCAGCAGCTTCGGGACAGCCTTTAATGAAAAACTGTTTTTT
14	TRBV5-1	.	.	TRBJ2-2	CASSSQVGAGELFF	TGCGCCAGCAGCTCCCAGGTAGGGGCCGGGGAGCTGTTTTTT
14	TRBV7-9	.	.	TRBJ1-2	CASSLLTANYGYTF	TGTGCCAGCAGCTTACTTACAGCTAACTATGGCTACACCTTC
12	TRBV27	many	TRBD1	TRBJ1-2	CASSYRGYGYTF	TGTGCCAGCAGCTACAGGGGTTATGGCTACACCTTC
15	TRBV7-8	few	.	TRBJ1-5	CASSLGVAGSQPQHF	TGTGCCAGCAGCTTAGGGGTCGCAGGTTCTCAGCCCCAGCATTTT
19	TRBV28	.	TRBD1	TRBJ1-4	CASSTAPGQGYLANEKLFF	TGTGCCAGCAGTACGGCCCCGGGACAGGGTTATTTAGCTAATGAAAAACTGTTTTTT
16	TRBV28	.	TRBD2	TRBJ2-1	CASSWERGWSYNEQFF	TGTGCCAGCAGTTGGGAGCGGGGATGGTCCTACAATGAGCAGTTCTTC
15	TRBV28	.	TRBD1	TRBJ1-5	CASSLTGGMNQPQHF	TGTGCCAGCAGTTTGACAGGGGGCATGAATCAGCCCCAGCATTTT
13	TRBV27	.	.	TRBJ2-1	CASRSTISNEQFF	TGTGCCAGCAGGTCGACGATAAGTAATGAGCAGTTCTTC
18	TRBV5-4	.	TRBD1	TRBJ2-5	CASSLEAGGVGSQETQYF	TGTGCCAGCAGCTTGGAGGCAGGGGGCGTCGGGTCCCAAGAGACCCAGTACTTC
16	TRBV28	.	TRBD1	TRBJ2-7	CASSGEGQGMSYEQYF	TGTGCCAGCAGTGGCGAGGGACAGGGGATGTCCTACGAGCAGTACTTC
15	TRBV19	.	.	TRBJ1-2	CASSTRSGSNYGYTF	TGTGCCAGTAGTACCCGTAGTGGGTCTAACTATGGCTACACCTTC
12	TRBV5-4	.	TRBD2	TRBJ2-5	CASSFLTGTNHF	TGTGCCAGCAGCTTCCTAACCGGGACTAACCACTTC
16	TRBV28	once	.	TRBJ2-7	CASRSINAIPRGEQYF	TGTGCCAGCCGGTCGATAAACGCCATCCCACGGGGGGAGCAGTACTTC
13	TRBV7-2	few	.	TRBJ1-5	CASSLWEDQPQHF	TGTGCCAGCAGCTTATGGGAGGATCAGCCCCAGCATTTT
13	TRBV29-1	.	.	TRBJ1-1	CSVIFQGNTEAFF	TGCAGCGTTATTTTTCAGGGGAACACTGAAGCTTTCTTT
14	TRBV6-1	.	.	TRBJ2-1	CASSVMSSYNEQFF	TGTGCCAGCAGTGTAATGAGCTCCTACAATGAGCAGTTCTTC
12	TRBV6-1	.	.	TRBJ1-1	CASIRSNTEAFF	TGTGCCAGCATTCGTTCTAACACTGAAGCTTTCTTT
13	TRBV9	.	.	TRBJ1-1	CASSPDLGGEAFF	TGTGCCAGCAGCCCCGATTTGGGGGGTGAAGCTTTCTTT
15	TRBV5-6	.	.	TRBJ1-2	CASSLVKRLPYGYTF	TGTGCCAGCAGCTTGGTCAAGCGCTTACCTTATGGCTACACCTTC
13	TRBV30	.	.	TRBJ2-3	CAWRKGGGPEQYF	TGTGCCTGGAGAAAGGGGGGAGGGCCTGAGCAGTATTTT
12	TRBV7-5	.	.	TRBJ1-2	CVRSFRVDGYTF	TGTGTCAGAAGCTTCCGGGTGGATGGCTACACCTTC
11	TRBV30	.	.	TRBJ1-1	CAWSRVTEAFF	TGTGCCTGGAGCAGGGTCACTGAAGCTTTCTTT
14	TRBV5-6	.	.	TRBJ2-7	CASSLTGFLNEQYF	TGTGCCAGCAGTTTGACCGGGTTCCTAAACGAGCAGTACTTC
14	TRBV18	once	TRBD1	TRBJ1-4	CASSPGTGGEKLFF	TGTGCCAGCTCACCAGGGACAGGGGGTGAAAAACTGTTTTTT
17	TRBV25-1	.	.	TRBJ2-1	CASSGQGRTSSYNEQFF	TGTGCCAGCAGTGGCCAGGGGCGGACTAGCTCCTACAATGAGCAGTTCTTC
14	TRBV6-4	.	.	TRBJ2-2	CASSPSANTGELFF	TGTGCCAGCAGTCCTAGCGCGAACACCGGGGAGCTGTTTTTT
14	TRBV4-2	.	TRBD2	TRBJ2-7	CASSPTSGTYEQYF	TGTGCCAGCAGCCCGACTAGCGGGACCTACGAGCAGTACTTC
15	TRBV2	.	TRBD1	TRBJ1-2	CASSEGVRGRYGYTF	TGTGCCAGCAGTGAAGGGGTCAGGGGGCGGTATGGCTACACCTTC
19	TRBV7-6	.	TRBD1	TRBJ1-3	CASSLTLAQGAPPGNTIYF	TGTGCCAGCAGCTTAACCTTGGCACAGGGGGCGCCCCCTGGAAACACCATATATTTT
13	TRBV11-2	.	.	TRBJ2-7	CASSLHQGGEQYF	TGTGCCAGCAGCTTACATCAGGGCGGGGAGCAGTACTTC
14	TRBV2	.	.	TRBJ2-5	CASRNAGGGETQYF	TGTGCCAGCCGTAATGCTGGGGGAGGAGAGACCCAGTACTTC
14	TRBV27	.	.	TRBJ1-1	CASSLLHPNTEAFF	TGTGCCAGCAGTCTTCTCCATCCGAACACTGAAGCTTTCTTT
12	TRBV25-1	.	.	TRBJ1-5	CASREGNQPQHF	TGTGCCAGCAGGGAGGGCAATCAGCCCCAGCATTTT
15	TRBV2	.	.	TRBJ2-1	CASSVGGASYNEQFF	TGTGCCAGCAGTGTCGGCGGGGCCTCCTACAATGAGCAGTTCTTC
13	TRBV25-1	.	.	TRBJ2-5	CASSGGHQETQYF	TGTGCCAGCAGTGGAGGGCACCAAGAGACCCAGTACTTC
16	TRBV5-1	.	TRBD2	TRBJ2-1	CASSQRTSGIYNEQFF	TGCGCCAGCAGCCAAAGGACTAGCGGGATCTACAATGAGCAGTTCTTC
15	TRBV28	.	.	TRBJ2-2	CASSPRGVGAGELFF	TGTGCCAGCAGTCCCCGGGGCGTCGGAGCCGGGGAGCTGTTTTTT
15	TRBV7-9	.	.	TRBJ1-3	CASSSDSSVGNTIYF	TGTGCCAGCAGCTCCGACAGTAGCGTTGGAAACACCATATATTTT
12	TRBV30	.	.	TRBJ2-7	CAWSVQGLEQYF	TGTGCCTGGAGTGTACAGGGTTTAGAGCAGTACTTC
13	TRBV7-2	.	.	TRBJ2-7	CASSRGVLYEQYF	TGTGCCAGCAGCCGCGGGGTCCTCTACGAGCAGTACTTC
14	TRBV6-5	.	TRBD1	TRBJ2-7	CASSYGDRDYEQYF	TGTGCCAGCAGTTACGGAGACAGGGACTACGAGCAGTACTTC
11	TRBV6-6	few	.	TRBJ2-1	CASSRSNEQFF	TGTGCCAGCAGTCGGTCGAATGAGCAGTTCTTC
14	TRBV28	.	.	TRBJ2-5	CASSFAGIGETQYF	TGTGCCAGCAGTTTTGCAGGGATAGGGGAGACCCAGTACTTC
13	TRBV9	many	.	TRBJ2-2	CASSRMGTGELFF	TGTGCCAGCAGTCGGATGGGCACCGGGGAGCTGTTTTTT